Shown below are 3 T cell receptor beta chains from a single sample sequenced in a study of cytomegalovirus exposure and HLA in healthy donors. PCR was performed using 60 Vbeta and 13 Jbeta primers. The method was immunoSEQ multiplex PCR; TCRdb's version includes in-frame clones alone and lacks a portion of them. In the table there are 90,000 to 150,000 clones, roughly 80% of which are singletons. The sequenced sample was PBMCs. The receptors were sampled from a woman aged 25 to 39 in good health and CMV-seropositive.

The chain is built from TRBV19 and TRBJ1-1; 9 bases are a match to TRBD1. With V trimmed by 1 base and J by 0 bases, 18 bases remained unmatched. The germline CDR1 and CDR2 sequences are LNHDA and SQIVND (reference sequence). The CDR3 is 21 residues long. DNA for the CDR3: TGTGCCAGTAGTATAGGCCCGGGACAGGGCGGAATAGGCCTCGTGAACACTGAAGCTTTCTTT. Translated, it gives CASSIGPGQGGIGLVNTEAFF.

This clone appeared once. The CDR3 region is CASRWGTSYEQYF. The CDR3 DNA reads TGTGCCAGCAGGTGGGGCACCTCCTACGAGCAGTACTTC. The V and J genes are TRBV11-1 and TRBJ2-7; a weak D match, TRBD1 (5 bases). V dropped 6 bases and J dropped 0 bases, with 9 bases sitting between them. The CDR3 has 13 amino acids. From germline, CDR1 is SGHAT and CDR2 FQDESV (reference sequence).

A few counts support this clone. The rearrangement uses TRBV2 and TRBJ2-1; a possible D gene is TRBD1 (5 bases). The CDR3 runs 14 residues. Between the trimmed V and J ends, which lost 7 bases and 0 bases, there was a span of 10 bases. Germline lookup yields CDR1 SNHLY and CDR2 FYNNEI. CDR3 bases: TGTGCCAGCAAAGTTCAGGGCTCCTACAATGAGCAGTTCTTC. Residues: CASKVQGSYNEQFF.